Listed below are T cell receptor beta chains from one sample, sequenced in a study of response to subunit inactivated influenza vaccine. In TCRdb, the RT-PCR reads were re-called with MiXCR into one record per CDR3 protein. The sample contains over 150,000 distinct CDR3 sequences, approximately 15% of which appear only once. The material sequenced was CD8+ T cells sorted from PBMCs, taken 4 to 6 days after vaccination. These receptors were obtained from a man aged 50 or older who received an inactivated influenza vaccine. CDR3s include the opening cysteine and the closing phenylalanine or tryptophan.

CASSQDSVGNQPQHF,TRBV4-3,TRBJ1-5,15
CASSPDRGGPYEQYF,TRBV27,TRBJ2-7,15
CASRRGEGAVTEAFF,TRBV11-2,TRBJ1-1,15
CATSSWTRRGEQYF,TRBV24-1,TRBJ2-7,14
CSARDWLAGVSDTQYF,TRBV20-1,TRBJ2-3,16
CASSLGQGLGIQYF,TRBV5-1,TRBJ2-4,14
CASSRNSGPLSLGYNEQFF,TRBV12-3/TRBV12-4,TRBJ2-1,19
CASSLSGIKYF,TRBV27,TRBJ2-7,11
CASSHRYNEQFF,TRBV5-1,TRBJ2-1,12
CASSHSRVNEQFF,TRBV4-3,TRBJ2-1,13
CASSSGTLLEEQYF,TRBV12-3/TRBV12-4,TRBJ2-7,14
CAIRRKLAGAYEQYF,TRBV10-3,TRBJ2-7,15
CDSSLGQGPETQYF,TRBV7-8,TRBJ2-5,14
CASSDPGLAGGTDTQYF,TRBV6-2/TRBV6-3,TRBJ2-3,17
CASNSLGTEIFYEQYF,TRBV2,TRBJ2-7,16
CASSELPFKAGELFF,TRBV5-4,TRBJ2-2,15
CASSSGYGEQYF,TRBV7-9,TRBJ2-7,12
CASSPRDASYEQYF,TRBV19,TRBJ2-7,14
CASRQGLAGKGTQYF,TRBV7-2,TRBJ2-5,15
CSARPRGQSNEKLFF,TRBV20-1,TRBJ1-4,15
CASSDSGLAGPVVF,TRBV6-4,TRBJ2-1,14
CASSYPPASSYNEQFF,TRBV6-5,TRBJ2-1,16
CASSFWTATGTGELFF,TRBV11-2,TRBJ2-2,16
CSADPVDSYEQYF,TRBV20-1,TRBJ2-7,13
CASSGTGELFF,TRBV7-9,TRBJ2-2,11
CASSRLAGEQYEQYF,TRBV7-8,TRBJ2-7,15
CASSNQREWDYEQYF,TRBV12-3/TRBV12-4,TRBJ2-7,15
CASSLIVLGSRQQYF,TRBV28,TRBJ2-7,15
CATSVTAGESSYNEQFF,TRBV15,TRBJ2-1,17
CASSLELAGKETQYF,TRBV5-1,TRBJ2-5,15
CASRRGPSLQETQYF,TRBV10-2,TRBJ2-5,15
CASRDREPYRQETQYF,TRBV2,TRBJ2-5,16
CASSPNPVWAGSNEQFF,TRBV6-1,TRBJ2-1,17
CASSETGTTEAFF,TRBV2,TRBJ1-1,13
CASSPRQGAYADTQYF,TRBV7-9,TRBJ2-3,16
CASSFLGVNEQFF,TRBV12-3/TRBV12-4,TRBJ2-1,13
CASSLQSSYNEQFF,TRBV5-1,TRBJ2-1,14
CASSYTSGSLGDEQFF,TRBV5-1,TRBJ2-1,16
CASSYSAVAGELFF,TRBV6-5,TRBJ2-2,14
CASSAGQGEYEQYF,TRBV9,TRBJ2-7,14
CSVVWETETQYF,TRBV29-1,TRBJ2-5,12
CSVPSGRGPDTQYF,TRBV20-1,TRBJ2-3,14
CATSDLDSNQPQHF,TRBV24-1,TRBJ1-5,14
CGGQYQETQYF,TRBV2,TRBJ2-5,11
CASWGSLDGETQYF,TRBV28,TRBJ2-5,14
CASSQEQGTAGNEKLFF,TRBV4-2,TRBJ1-4,17
CSVEGGDESTGELFF,TRBV29-1,TRBJ2-2,15
CSVVRGAGETQYF,TRBV29-1,TRBJ2-5,13
CASSFLGLAVFLTDTQYF,TRBV11-1,TRBJ2-3,18
CASSYYRGGTGELFF,TRBV6-5,TRBJ2-2,15
CASRPGTSGITFDTQYF,TRBV2,TRBJ2-3,17
CASSLDDRGHQPQHF,TRBV7-6,TRBJ1-5,15
CASSRSVTEQFF,TRBV12-3/TRBV12-4,TRBJ2-1,12
CASSQGLGTGAYEQYF,TRBV4-3,TRBJ2-7,16
CSASRYNEQFF,TRBV20-1,TRBJ2-1,11
CASSQDVRPSTDTQYF,TRBV4-3,TRBJ2-3,16
CASSQSGTEINYGYTF,TRBV4-2,TRBJ1-2,16
CASSIREAGYNEQFF,TRBV12-3/TRBV12-4,TRBJ2-1,15